The 29 T cell receptor beta chains below were found in one sample sequenced in a study of blood T cell repertoires in COVID-19. Some clones are missing from TCRdb's copy, which holds only in-frame ones; the method was immunoSEQ multiplex PCR. The data contain approximately 17,000 clones, approximately 88% of them singletons. Sequenced input: PBMCs or T cells enriched from blood (not recorded which). The receptor set was obtained from a woman aged 30 to 39 who had recovered from COVID-19.

The chain combines TRBV5-6 with TRBJ2-2; the D gene is possibly TRBD1 (6 bases). Trimming took 4 bases from V and 4 from J, leaving 17 bases between them. The CDR3 extends over 16 amino acids. Germline loops: CDR1 SGHDT, CDR2 YYEEEE. The CDR3 here is CASSKGPLTGTGELFF. In nucleotides, the CDR3 is TGTGCCAGCAGCAAGGGACCCCTGACAGGCACCGGGGAGCTGTTTTTT.

V is TRBV7-9 and J is TRBJ2-3, with D unresolved. The CDR3 loop spans 13 amino acids. Per the germline V gene, CDR1 is SEHNR and CDR2 is FQNEAQ (reference sequence). V was clipped by 8 bases and J by 1 base, with 10 bases between them. The CDR3 is CASSPPGTDTQYF. The DNA of the CDR3 is TGTGCCAGCTCCCCCCCTGGCACAGATACGCAGTATTTT.

The chain joins TRBV5-1 to TRBJ2-1; D is unclear. The CDR3 is 12 residues long. Trimming pared 0 bases from V and 9 bases from J, leaving 7 bases between. Per the germline V gene, CDR1 is SGHRS and CDR2 is YFSETQ. In nucleotides, the CDR3 is TGCGCCAGCAGCTTGGACGGCGGTGAGCAGTTCTTC. Amino acids: CASSLDGGEQFF.

J is TRBJ1-3 and V is TRBV28, with 7 bases fitting TRBD1. Germline CDR1 and CDR2: MDHEN and SYDVKM. The CDR3 has 15 amino acids. The ends lost 8 bases at V and 4 bases at J; junction bases unmatched: 11. The CDR3 nucleotides are TGTGCCAGCGGGTCCGGGACAGCCTCCGGAAACACCATATATTTT. Encoded protein: CASGSGTASGNTIYF.

The J gene is TRBJ1-5, the V gene TRBV12-3 or TRBV12-4; no clear D. The CDR3 is 13 residues long. The V end lost 6 bases, the J end lost 3 bases, and 9 bases lay between the germline ends. The CDR3 loop reads CASRGLNNQPQHF. DNA of the CDR3: TGTGCCAGCAGGGGCCTAAACAATCAGCCCCAGCATTTT.

The rearrangement uses TRBV28 and TRBJ2-3; 8 bases fit TRBD1. Germline V gene data show CDR1 as MDHEN and CDR2 as SYDVKM. V shed 6 bases and J 2 bases; nucleotides not matched to a gene: 7. This CDR3 comprises 15 residues. The DNA of the CDR3 is TGTGCCAGCAGCCGGGGACAGGAGTTCACAGATACGCAGTATTTT. Encoded protein: CASSRGQEFTDTQYF.

The chain employs TRBV6-5 and TRBJ2-5, with 8 positions matching TRBD2. V lost 6 bases and J lost 4; bases outside the gene matches: 10. The germline CDR1 and CDR2 sequences are MNHEY and SVGAGI. This CDR3 is built from 15 residues. CDR3 DNA sequence: TGTGCCAGCAGGACCTTCGGGGGGGCCTCAGAGACCCAGTACTTC. This encodes CASRTFGGASETQYF.

V is TRBV4-2 and J is TRBJ2-1, with D maybe TRBD1 (6 bases). CDR1 and CDR2 from the germline V gene are LGHNA and YNFKEQ. V dropped 0 bases and J dropped 5 bases, with 8 bases sitting between them. This CDR3 spans 14 amino acids. The CDR3 is CASSQEGAHNEQFF. CDR3 DNA sequence: TGTGCCAGCAGCCAAGAGGGGGCTCACAATGAGCAGTTCTTC.

The V and J genes are TRBV18 and TRBJ1-1; 9 bases fit TRBD1. The CDR3 runs to 16 residues. With 2 bases clipped from V and 5 bases from J, the junction kept 9 bases outside the gene matches. Germline V gives CDR1 KGHSH, CDR2 LQKENI. For the CDR3, the DNA is TGTGCCAGCTCACCAAATTTCGGGACAGGGCCGACTGAAGCTTTCTTT. Its translation is CASSPNFGTGPTEAFF.

J is TRBJ2-7 and V is TRBV4-3, with D perhaps TRBD1 (5 bases). This CDR3 region has 16 residues. Germline V gene data show CDR1 as LGHNA and CDR2 as YSLEER. With 4 bases removed from V and 2 bases from J, the gap between germline ends came to 18 bases. CDR3 nucleotides: TGCGCCAGCAGCCTCACCCTTCACAGGTGGGCCTACGAGCAGTACTTC. Residues: CASSLTLHRWAYEQYF.

This clone has only one observation. The gene calls are TRBV12-3 or TRBV12-4 and TRBJ1-1; 7 positions agree with TRBD1. The length of the CDR3 is 13 residues. V was clipped by 3 bases and J by 4 bases; unmatched bases: 2. CDR3 residues: CASSFTGVTEAFF. The CDR3 DNA sequence: TGTGCCAGCAGTTTTACAGGGGTCACTGAAGCTTTCTTT.

V usage is TRBV19 and J usage is TRBJ1-5; maybe TRBD1 (5 bases). There are 15 residues in the CDR3. Trimming pared 3 bases from V and 3 bases from J, leaving 12 bases between. The germline gives CDR1 LNHDA, CDR2 SQIVND (reference sequence). CDR3 amino acids: CASSIGQGFNQPQHF. CDR3 DNA sequence: TGTGCCAGTAGTATCGGGCAGGGATTCAATCAGCCCCAGCATTTT.

The rearrangement uses TRBV2 and TRBJ1-4; D gene uncertain. Germline V gives CDR1 SNHLY, CDR2 FYNNEI. V was shortened by 4 bases and J by 0 bases, with 12 bases between the two germline ends. CDR3 size: 16 residues. Here the CDR3 reads CASSVIEPSTNEKLFF. In DNA, the CDR3 is TGTGCCAGCAGTGTCATAGAACCTTCAACTAATGAAAAACTGTTTTTT.

The gene calls are TRBV27 and TRBJ2-3; 8 nucleotides line up with TRBD2. Germline V gene sequence: CDR1 MNHEY, CDR2 SMNVEV (reference sequence). CDR3 length equals 14 residues. V shed 1 base, J shed 6 bases, and the junction held 3 bases outside the gene matches. The CDR3, as DNA: TGTGCCAGCAGTTTATGGGCTAGCGGGGATACGCAGTATTTT. Its protein product is CASSLWASGDTQYF.

The chain recombines TRBV6-5 with TRBJ1-3; the D gene is possibly TRBD1 (5 bases). The germline V gene encodes CDR1 MNHEY and CDR2 SVGAGI. V was shortened by 6 bases and J by 8 bases, with 11 bases between the two germline ends. The CDR3 runs 12 residues. The CDR3 DNA is TGTGCCAGCAGAACCCAGGGTCACACCATATATTTT. This gives the protein CASRTQGHTIYF.

This rearrangement joins TRBV4-3 to TRBJ2-1; 10 nucleotides align to TRBD1. Unmatched junction bases numbered 0, after V lost 1 base and J lost 3 bases. The CDR3 sequence is 15 residues long. Looked up from germline, CDR1 is LGHNA and CDR2 is YSLEER. CDR3 DNA sequence: TGCGCCAGCAGCCAAGGGACAGGGGGCTACAATGAGCAGTTCTTC. Amino acids: CASSQGTGGYNEQFF.

This chain connects TRBV3-1 (or the pseudogene TRBV3-2) to TRBJ1-3; D gene ambiguous. The CDR3 spans 15 residues. V lost 6 bases and J lost 0, with 12 bases in between. Germline lookup yields CDR1 LGHDT and CDR2 YNNKEL (reference sequence). The CDR3: CASRVSLSSGNTIYF. CDR3 DNA: TGTGCCAGCAGAGTAAGTCTCAGCTCTGGAAACACCATATATTTT.

The chain has TRBV4-2 and TRBJ2-1, with 10 bases that match TRBD2. V lost 0 bases to trimming and J lost 8 bases; unmatched junction nucleotides: 7. Germline CDR1 reads LGHNA; CDR2 reads YNFKEQ. The CDR3 has 16 residues. CDR3 sequence reads: CASSQEGSGGAYEQFF. The CDR3 DNA is TGTGCCAGCAGCCAAGAGGGAAGCGGGGGGGCATATGAGCAGTTCTTC.

This clone has only one observation. This chain joins TRBV7-2 and TRBJ2-7; D is perhaps TRBD2 (5 bases). The CDR3 has 15 residues. CDR1 SGHTA and CDR2 FQGNSA come from the germline V gene. Trimming pared 4 bases from V and 4 bases from J, leaving 17 bases between. CDR3: CASSYSRAGSYEQYF. In DNA form, the CDR3 reads TGTGCCAGCAGCTATTCGAGGGCAGGCTCATACGAGCAGTACTTC.

The chain couples TRBV7-2 to TRBJ2-5, with D unclear. Germline V gene lookup returns CDR1 SGHTA and CDR2 FQGNSA. The ends were cut back, 4 bases at V and 1 base at J, with 13 bases in the middle. The CDR3 spans 15 residues. CDR3 nucleotides: TGTGCCAGCAGCTCCATCGCAACTGGCCAAGAGACCCAGTACTTC. It encodes CASSSIATGQETQYF.

V gene TRBV5-4 combines with J gene TRBJ2-7; 8 nucleotides line up with TRBD1. The CDR3 has 14 amino acids. CDR1 and CDR2 from the germline V gene are SGHNT and YYREEE (reference sequence). With 3 bases clipped from V and 2 bases from J, the junction kept 4 bases outside the gene matches. CDR3 coding DNA: TGTGCCAGCAGCTCGGACAGGGAGGCCTACGAGCAGTACTTC. Its translation: CASSSDREAYEQYF.

The V call is TRBV24-1, the J call TRBJ2-3; possible D gene TRBD1, 6 bases. The CDR3 consists of 15 residues. Per germline, CDR1 KGHDR and CDR2 SFDVKD. V lost 3 bases to trimming and J lost 6 bases, with 15 bases between them. As DNA, the CDR3 is TGTGCCACCAGTGATCTGATTGGGGGCGCGGATACGCAGTATTTT. It specifies CATSDLIGGADTQYF.

V gene TRBV6-5 combines with J gene TRBJ1-2; tentative D call: TRBD1 (5 bases). The V gene's germline CDR1 is MNHEY and CDR2 SVGAGI. V was shortened by 0 bases and J by 6 bases, with 11 bases between the two germline ends. The CDR3 runs to 14 residues. This chain's CDR3 is CASSYSEGVDGYTF. The CDR3 DNA sequence: TGTGCCAGCAGTTACTCCGAAGGGGTGGATGGCTACACCTTC.

A single count supports this clone. The chain couples TRBV5-1 to TRBJ2-6, with D maybe TRBD1 (6 bases). Between the trimmed V and J ends, which lost 0 bases and 0 bases, there was a span of 7 bases. Germline CDR1 SGHRS, CDR2 YFSETQ. The CDR3 loop spans 16 amino acids. Here the CDR3 reads CASSLEGGSGANVLTF. The CDR3 coding sequence is TGCGCCAGCAGCTTGGAAGGGGGCTCTGGGGCCAACGTCCTGACTTTC.

The CDR3 loop reads CAWSTRVGNSNQPQHF. The DNA for the CDR3 is TGTGCCTGGAGTACCAGGGTGGGGAATAGCAATCAGCCCCAGCATTTT. This sequence joins TRBV30 and TRBJ1-5, with D perhaps TRBD1 (5 bases). The CDR3 totals 16 residues. CDR1 is GTSNPN, CDR2 SVGIG, per germline (reference sequence). V lost 2 bases and J 0 bases, leaving 14 bases between the germline ends.

This rearrangement joins TRBV13 to TRBJ2-5; the match to TRBD2 covers 9 bases. The ends lost 4 bases at V and 5 bases at J; junction bases unmatched: 8. Germline-derived CDR1 and CDR2 are PRHDT and FYEKMQ (reference sequence). The CDR3 spans 15 residues. The CDR3 protein is CASSSQGLAGETQYF. The DNA of the CDR3 is TGTGCCAGCAGCTCCCAGGGACTAGCCGGCGAGACCCAGTACTTC.

This clone was counted between two and nine times. The CDR3 bases are TGTGCCAGCAGCGAAGACAGGATGCCAACCTACGAGCAGTACTTC. This codes for CASSEDRMPTYEQYF. The chain links TRBV7-9 to TRBJ2-7; weak D call: TRBD1 (6 bases). CDR3 length: 15 residues. The V and J ends lost 5 bases and 2 bases respectively, with 16 bases between them. CDR1 is SEHNR, CDR2 FQNEAQ, per germline (reference sequence).

The chain has TRBV6-2 or TRBV6-3 and TRBJ2-5; 8 nucleotides align to TRBD1. The CDR3 sequence is 16 residues long. Per germline, CDR1 MNHEY and CDR2 SVGEGT. The J segment lost 3 bases and the V segment lost 1 base, leaving 7 bases of the junction unmatched. Here the CDR3 DNA reads TGTGCCAGCAGTTACTGGGGGACAGGTCCAGAAGAGACCCAGTACTTC. This gives the protein CASSYWGTGPEETQYF.

The rearrangement uses TRBV28 and TRBJ1-2; perhaps TRBD1 as D (6 bases). There are 13 residues in the CDR3. CDR1 MDHEN and CDR2 SYDVKM come from the germline V gene. Trimming removed 6 bases at V and 5 bases at J, with 13 bases between. CDR3 in amino acids: CASRMDRLYGYTF. As DNA, the CDR3 is TGTGCCAGCAGGATGGACAGATTGTATGGCTACACCTTC.